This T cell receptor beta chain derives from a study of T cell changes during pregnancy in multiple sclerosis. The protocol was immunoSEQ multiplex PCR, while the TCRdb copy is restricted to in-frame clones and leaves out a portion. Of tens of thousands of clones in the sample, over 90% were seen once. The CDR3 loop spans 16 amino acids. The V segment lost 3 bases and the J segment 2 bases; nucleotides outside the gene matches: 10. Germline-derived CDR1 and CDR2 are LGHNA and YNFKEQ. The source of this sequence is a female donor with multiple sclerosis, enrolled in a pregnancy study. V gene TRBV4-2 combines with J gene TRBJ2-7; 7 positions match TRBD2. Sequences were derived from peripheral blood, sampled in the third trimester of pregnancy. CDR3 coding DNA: TGTGCCAGCAGCCAGTGGGTAGCGGGTTATGCCTACGAGCAGTACTTC. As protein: CASSQWVAGYAYEQYF.